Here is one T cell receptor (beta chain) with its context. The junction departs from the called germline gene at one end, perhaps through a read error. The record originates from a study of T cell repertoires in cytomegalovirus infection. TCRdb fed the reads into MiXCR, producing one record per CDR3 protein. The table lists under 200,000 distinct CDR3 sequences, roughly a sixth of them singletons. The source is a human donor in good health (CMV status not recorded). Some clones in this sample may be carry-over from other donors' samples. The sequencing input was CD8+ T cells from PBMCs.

As DNA, the CDR3 is TGTACCAGCAGCCCTGGGACAGGGGTTGGCGTAGAGACCCAGTACTTC. It specifies CTSSPGTGVGVETQYF. The chain joins TRBV7-8 to TRBJ2-5, with 10 bases fitting TRBD1. The CDR3 is 16 amino acids. The germline V gene encodes CDR1 SGHVS and CDR2 FQNEAQ. Complete variable domain (other parts from reference TRBV7-8 and TRBJ2-5): GAGVSQSPRYKVAKRGQDVALRCDPISGHVSLFWYQQALGQGPEFLTYFQNEAQLDKSGLPSDRFFAERPEGSVSTLKIQRTQQEDSAVYLCTSSPGTGVGVETQYFGPGTRLLVL.